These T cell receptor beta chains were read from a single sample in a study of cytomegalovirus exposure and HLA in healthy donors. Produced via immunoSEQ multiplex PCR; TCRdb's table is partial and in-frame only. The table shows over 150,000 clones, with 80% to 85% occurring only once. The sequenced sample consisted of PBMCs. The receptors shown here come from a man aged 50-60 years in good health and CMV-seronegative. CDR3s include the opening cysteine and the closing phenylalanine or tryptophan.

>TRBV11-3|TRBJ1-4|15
CASSLRQGWDEKLFF
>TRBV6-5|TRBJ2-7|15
CASSYGGRSSYEQYF
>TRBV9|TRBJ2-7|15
CASSRQTGAPYEQYF
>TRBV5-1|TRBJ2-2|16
CASSSLAGGETGELFF
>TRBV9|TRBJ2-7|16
CASSAGLAGASYEQYF
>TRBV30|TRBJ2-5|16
CAWSVGLAGEKETQYF
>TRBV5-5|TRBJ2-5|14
CASSYPKGVETQYF
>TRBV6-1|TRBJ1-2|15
CASSHRDSKIYGYTF
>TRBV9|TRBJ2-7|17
CASSVGTERGGRYEQYF
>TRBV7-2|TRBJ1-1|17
CASSIIRTGRWGTEAFF
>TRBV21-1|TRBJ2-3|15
CASSKGASSPDTQYF
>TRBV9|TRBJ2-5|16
CASSVGGGALQETQYF